This TCR beta chain emerged from a study of tumor-infiltrating lymphocytes in localized non-small cell lung cancer. Study-wide points: No T-cell fraction difference was seen between IM1 and IM2 tumors. TCR sequencing covered a subset of patients with enough tissue. Technical variation could not be separated from intratumor heterogeneity here.

As concerns this clone: Antigen: not known.

Here immunoSEQ multiplex PCR was the method, and the copy in TCRdb shows in-frame clones only, minus some. The sample holds over 10,000 clones, about 66% seen once. The CDR3 totals 13 residues. The V and J ends lost 3 bases and 1 base respectively, with 6 bases between them. Germline CDR1 reads WSHSY; CDR2 reads SAAADI. The sample was lung tumor tissue. The sequence came from a human donor with non-small cell lung cancer. This chain uses TRBV10-2 with TRBJ2-5; no clear D gene. The chain's CDR3 is CASSDLIQETQYF. The CDR3 DNA is TGCGCCAGCAGTGATCTGATCCAAGAGACCCAGTACTTC.